These 8 T cell receptor beta chains came from one sample sequenced in a study of T cells in Graves' hyperthyroidism and ophthalmopathy. Amplified regions were TCR beta CDR3 sequences from RNA transcripts. HTBI primers drove first-round RT-PCR of the TCR CDR3. TCRdb redid the calling of the multiplex PCR reads with MiXCR, one entry per CDR3 protein. Of fewer than 600,000 distinct CDR3 sequences listed, around 13% are singletons. The sequencing sample was made of blood. All receptors come from a woman aged 40-49 years with Graves' hyperthyroidism.

This clonotype was recorded a few times. V gene TRBV24-1 combines with J gene TRBJ2-3; D is uncertain. Germline values: CDR1 KGHDR, CDR2 SFDVKD. CDR3 length: 14 residues. V was clipped by 0 bases and J by 4 bases, with 7 bases between them. This CDR3 is CATSDLRSADTQYF. CDR3 nucleotides: TGTGCCACCAGTGATTTGCGGAGCGCAGATACGCAGTATTTT.

In its sample, this clonotype was seen many times. The V and J genes are TRBV7-9 and TRBJ2-5, with D tentatively TRBD2 (6 bases). The V and J ends lost 1 base and 1 base respectively, with 7 bases between them. The CDR3 consists of 14 residues. Germline V gene sequence: CDR1 SEHNR, CDR2 FQNEAQ (reference sequence). CDR3 in DNA: TGTGCCAGCAGCTTAGTGACTAGCCAAGAGACCCAGTACTTC. Translating it yields CASSLVTSQETQYF.

The DNA of the CDR3 is TGCAGTGCTAGAGACATCCGGGACATCACTAACTATGGCTACACCTTC. It specifies CSARDIRDITNYGYTF. The rearrangement links TRBV20-1 to TRBJ1-2; D might be TRBD1 (6 bases). The germline CDR1 and CDR2 sequences are DFQATT and SNEGSKA (reference sequence). This CDR3 is 16 amino acids long. Deletions cut 0 bases from V and 0 bases from J, with 14 bases between.

Comment on this clonotype: A single base separates this from a much larger clone, so it may be a read error. The chain is built from TRBV19 and TRBJ2-1; 8 bases align to TRBD2. The germline gives CDR1 LNHDA, CDR2 SQIVND (reference sequence). Germline trimming cut 7 bases from V and 9 bases from J; bases unmatched to any gene: 17. The CDR3 consists of 16 residues. The CDR3 coding sequence is TGTGCCAGTAATTCTGGCAGCGGGAGCTTTAAGGGTGAGCAGTTCTTC. Its protein product is CASNSGSGSFKGEQFF. Full variable domain (remainder filled in from reference TRBV19 and TRBJ2-1): DGGITQSPKYLFRKEGQNVTLSCEQNLNHDAMYWYRQDPGQGLRLIYYSQIVNDFQKGDIAEGYSVSREKKESFPLTVTSAQKNPTAFYLCASNSGSGSFKGEQFFGPGTRLTVL.

This clonotype has at least ten counts. The rearrangement joins TRBV28 to TRBJ1-1; D remains ambiguous. The germline CDR1 and CDR2 sequences are MDHEN and SYDVKM. Trimming cost V 5 bases and J 2 bases, with 15 bases left between them. This CDR3 region has 15 residues. The CDR3 coding sequence is TGTGCCAGCAGTCCTGACGGGGAACTTAACACTGAAGCTTTCTTT. Translated, it gives CASSPDGELNTEAFF. The variable domain in full, with the rest retrieved from reference TRBV28 and TRBJ1-1, is DVKVTQSSRYLVKRTGEKVFLECVQDMDHENMFWYRQDPGLGLRLIYFSYDVKMKEKGDIPEGYSVSREKKERFSLILESASTNQTSMYLCASSPDGELNTEAFFGQGTRLTVV.

This clonotype was counted a few times. This chain uses TRBV5-6 with TRBJ1-1; D not certain. Per the germline V gene, CDR1 is SGHDT and CDR2 is YYEEEE. The length of the CDR3 is 14 residues. The V gene lost 2 bases and the J gene lost 3 bases, with 11 bases spanning the gap. The CDR3 region is CASSLGGSHTEAFF. The CDR3, as DNA: TGTGCCAGCAGCTTAGGAGGGTCACACACTGAAGCTTTCTTT.

J is TRBJ2-1 and V is TRBV12-3 or TRBV12-4; TRBD2 matches at 9 bases. V lost 4 bases to trimming and J lost 3 bases; unmatched junction nucleotides: 10. The CDR3 loop spans 17 amino acids. In nucleotides, the CDR3 is TGTGCCAGCAGTTCGGAGTTAGCGGGAGCCCGCTACAATGAGCAGTTCTTC. Protein: CASSSELAGARYNEQFF.

In this sample, this clonotype turned up a few times. The genes are TRBV12-3 or TRBV12-4 and TRBJ2-7; D unclear. The ends were cut back, 7 bases at V and 4 bases at J, with 20 bases in the middle. The length of the CDR3 is 15 residues. CDR3: CASTSHMGKRYEQYF. For the CDR3, the DNA is TGTGCCAGCACCTCACACATGGGCAAAAGATACGAGCAGTACTTC.